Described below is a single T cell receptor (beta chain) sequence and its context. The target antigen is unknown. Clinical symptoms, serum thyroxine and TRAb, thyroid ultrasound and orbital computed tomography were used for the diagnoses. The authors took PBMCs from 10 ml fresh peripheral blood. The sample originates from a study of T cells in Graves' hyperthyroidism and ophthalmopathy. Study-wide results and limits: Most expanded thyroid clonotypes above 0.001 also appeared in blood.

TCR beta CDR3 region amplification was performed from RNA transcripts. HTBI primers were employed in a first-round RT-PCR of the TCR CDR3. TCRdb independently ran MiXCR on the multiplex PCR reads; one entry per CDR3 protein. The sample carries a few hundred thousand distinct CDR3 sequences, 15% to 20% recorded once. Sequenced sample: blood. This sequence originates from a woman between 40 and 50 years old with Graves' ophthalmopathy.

CDR3 residues: CASSETQETQYF. As DNA, the CDR3 is TGTGCCAGCAGCGAGACTCAAGAGACCCAGTACTTC. This chain joins TRBV11-1 and TRBJ2-5; D not certain. The CDR3 runs to 12 residues. Trimming stripped 5 bases from V and 2 bases from J, with 6 bases between. Germline V lookup: CDR1 SGHAT, CDR2 FQDESV (reference sequence).